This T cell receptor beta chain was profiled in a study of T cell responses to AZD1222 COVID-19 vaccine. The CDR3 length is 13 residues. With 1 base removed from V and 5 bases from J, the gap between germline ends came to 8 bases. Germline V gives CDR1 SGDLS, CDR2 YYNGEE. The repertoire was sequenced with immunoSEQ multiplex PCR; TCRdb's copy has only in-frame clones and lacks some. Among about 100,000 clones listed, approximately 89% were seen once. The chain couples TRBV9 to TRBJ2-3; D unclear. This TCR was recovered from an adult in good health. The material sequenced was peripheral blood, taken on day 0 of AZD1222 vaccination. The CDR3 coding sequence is TGTGCCAGCAGCGTATTCTCAGAAGATACGCAGTATTTT. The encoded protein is CASSVFSEDTQYF. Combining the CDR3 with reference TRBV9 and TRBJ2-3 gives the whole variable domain DSGVTQTPKHLITATGQRVTLRCSPRSGDLSVYWYQQSLDQGLQFLIQYYNGEERAKGNILERFSAQQFPDLHSELNLSSLELGDSALYFCASSVFSEDTQYFGPGTRLTVL.